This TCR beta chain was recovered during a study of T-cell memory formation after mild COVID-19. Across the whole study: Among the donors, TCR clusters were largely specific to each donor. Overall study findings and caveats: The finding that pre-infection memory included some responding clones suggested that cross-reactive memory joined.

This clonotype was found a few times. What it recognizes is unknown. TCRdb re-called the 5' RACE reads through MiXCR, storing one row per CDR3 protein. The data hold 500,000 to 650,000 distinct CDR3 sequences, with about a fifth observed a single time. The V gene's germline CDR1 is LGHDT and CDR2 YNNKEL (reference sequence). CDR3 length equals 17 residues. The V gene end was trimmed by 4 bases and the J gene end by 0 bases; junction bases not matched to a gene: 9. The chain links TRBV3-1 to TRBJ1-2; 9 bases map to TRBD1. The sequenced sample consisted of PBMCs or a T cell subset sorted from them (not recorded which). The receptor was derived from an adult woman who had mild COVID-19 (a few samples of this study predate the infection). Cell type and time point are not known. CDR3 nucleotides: TGTGCCAGCAGCCCCATGGGGGGACAGGGAGCTAACTATGGCTACACCTTC. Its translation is CASSPMGGQGANYGYTF. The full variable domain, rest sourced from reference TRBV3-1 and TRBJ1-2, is DTAVSQTPKYLVTQMGNDKSIKCEQNLGHDTMYWYKQDSKKFLKIMFSYNNKELIINETVPNRFSPKSPDKAHLNLHINSLELGDSAVYFCASSPMGGQGANYGYTFGSGTRLTVV.